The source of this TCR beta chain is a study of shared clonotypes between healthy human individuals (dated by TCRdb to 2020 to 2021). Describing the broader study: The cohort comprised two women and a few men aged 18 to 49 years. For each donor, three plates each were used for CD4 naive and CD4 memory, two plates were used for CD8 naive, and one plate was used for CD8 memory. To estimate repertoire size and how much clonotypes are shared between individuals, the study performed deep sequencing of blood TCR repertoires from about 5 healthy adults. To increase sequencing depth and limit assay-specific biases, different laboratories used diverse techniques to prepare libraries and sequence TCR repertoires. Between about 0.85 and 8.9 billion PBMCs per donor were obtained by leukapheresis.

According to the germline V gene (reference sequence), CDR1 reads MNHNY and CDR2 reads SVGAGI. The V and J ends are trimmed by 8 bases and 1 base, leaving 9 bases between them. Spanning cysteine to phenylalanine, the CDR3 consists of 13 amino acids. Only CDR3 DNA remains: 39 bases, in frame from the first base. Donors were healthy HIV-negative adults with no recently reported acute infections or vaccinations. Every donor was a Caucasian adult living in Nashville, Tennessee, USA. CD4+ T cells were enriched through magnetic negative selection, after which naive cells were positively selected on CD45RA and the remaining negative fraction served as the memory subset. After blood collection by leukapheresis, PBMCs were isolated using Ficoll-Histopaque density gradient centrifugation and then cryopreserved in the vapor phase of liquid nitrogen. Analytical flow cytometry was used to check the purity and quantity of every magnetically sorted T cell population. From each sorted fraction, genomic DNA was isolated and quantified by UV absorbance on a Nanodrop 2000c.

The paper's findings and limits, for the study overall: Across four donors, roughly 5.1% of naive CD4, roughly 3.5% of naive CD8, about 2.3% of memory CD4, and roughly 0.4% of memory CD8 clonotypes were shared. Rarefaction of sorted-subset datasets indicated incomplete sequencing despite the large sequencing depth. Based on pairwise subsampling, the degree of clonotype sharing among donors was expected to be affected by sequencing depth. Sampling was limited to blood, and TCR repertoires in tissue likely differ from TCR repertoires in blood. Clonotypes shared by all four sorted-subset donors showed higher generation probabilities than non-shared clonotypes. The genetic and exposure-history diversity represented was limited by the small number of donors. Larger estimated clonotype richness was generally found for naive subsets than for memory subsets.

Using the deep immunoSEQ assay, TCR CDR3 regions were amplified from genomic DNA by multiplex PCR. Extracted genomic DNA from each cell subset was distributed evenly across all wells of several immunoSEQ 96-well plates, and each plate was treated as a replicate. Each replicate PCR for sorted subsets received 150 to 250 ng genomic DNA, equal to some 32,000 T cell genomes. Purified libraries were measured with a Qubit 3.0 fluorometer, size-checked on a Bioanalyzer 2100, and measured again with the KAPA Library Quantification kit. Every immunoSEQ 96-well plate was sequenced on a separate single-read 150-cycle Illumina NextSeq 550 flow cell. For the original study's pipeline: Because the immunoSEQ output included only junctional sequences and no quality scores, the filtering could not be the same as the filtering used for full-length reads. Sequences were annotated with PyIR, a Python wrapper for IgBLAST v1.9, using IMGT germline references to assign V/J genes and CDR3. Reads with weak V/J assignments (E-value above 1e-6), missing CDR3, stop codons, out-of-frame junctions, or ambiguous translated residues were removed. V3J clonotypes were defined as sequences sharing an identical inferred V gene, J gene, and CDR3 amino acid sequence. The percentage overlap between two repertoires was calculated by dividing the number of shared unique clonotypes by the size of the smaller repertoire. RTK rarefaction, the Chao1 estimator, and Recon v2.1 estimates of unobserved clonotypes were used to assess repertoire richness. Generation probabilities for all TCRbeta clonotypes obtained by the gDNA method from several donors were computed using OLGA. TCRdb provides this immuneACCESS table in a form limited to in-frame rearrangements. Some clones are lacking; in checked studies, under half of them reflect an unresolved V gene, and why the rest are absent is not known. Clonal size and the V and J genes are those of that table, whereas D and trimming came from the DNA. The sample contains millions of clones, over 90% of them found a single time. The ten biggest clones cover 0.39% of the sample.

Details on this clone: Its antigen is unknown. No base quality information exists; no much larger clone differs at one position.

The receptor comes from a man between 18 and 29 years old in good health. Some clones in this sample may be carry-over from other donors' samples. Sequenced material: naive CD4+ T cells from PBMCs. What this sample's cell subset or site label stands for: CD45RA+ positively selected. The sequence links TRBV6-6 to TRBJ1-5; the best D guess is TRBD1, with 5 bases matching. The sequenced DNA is TGTGCCAGCTGCCGGGACAGCAATCAGCCCCAGCATTTT. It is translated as CASCRDSNQPQHF.